This T cell receptor (beta chain) was found in a study of blood T cell repertoires in COVID-19. At the level of the study: The United States, Italy and Spain were the sources of the acute and convalescent COVID-19 samples. Sources were T cells, B-cell-depleted T cells, or PBMCs; the material itself was cDNA or gDNA.

This CDR3 comprises 17 residues. Germline CDR1 and CDR2: SGHRS and YFSETQ. V lost 4 bases to trimming and J lost 0 bases; unmatched junction nucleotides: 12. Original methodology: By means of reference gene primer amplification, nucleated cell counts were estimated. Assay: immunoSEQ multiplex PCR; the TCRdb copy retains only in-frame clones and omits some. V, J and clone size are those of that table, while D and trimming were read from the DNA. This sample has 140,000 or so clones, with roughly three quarters found just once. The sequence was collected from a man in his fifties or sixties with acute or convalescent COVID-19. The chain joins TRBV5-1 to TRBJ1-2; 7 bases are a match to TRBD1. The sample was peripheral blood. CDR3 coding DNA: TGCGCCAGCAGCCTGACCGGACTGACAGGGACTAACTATGGCTACACCTTC. Its protein product is CASSLTGLTGTNYGYTF.